This T cell receptor beta chain comes out of a study of T cell repertoires in cytomegalovirus infection. The study, taken as a whole, reports: Frequencies of public TCR beta families were cumulated, and this identified carriers of CMV plus the relevant HLA.

TCRdb processed the reads anew with MiXCR; each CDR3 protein has one entry. Altogether about 740,000 distinct CDR3 sequences are present, 35% being singletons, with the ten largest covering 2.8%. Germline V gene data show CDR1 as SGHVS and CDR2 as FQNEAQ. The CDR3 sequence is 15 residues long. V lost 1 base and J lost 1, with 10 bases in between. About this clonotype: As yet, its antigen is unknown.

This chain joins TRBV7-8 and TRBJ1-1, with D maybe TRBD1 (6 bases). Sequencing was done on a sample of PBMCs. This TCR derives from a human donor in good health (CMV status not recorded). Some clones in this sample may be carry-over from other donors' samples. Here the CDR3 DNA reads TGTGCCAGCAGCTTAGAGTACAGGGAGAACACTGAAGCTTTCTTT. It yields the protein CASSLEYRENTEAFF.